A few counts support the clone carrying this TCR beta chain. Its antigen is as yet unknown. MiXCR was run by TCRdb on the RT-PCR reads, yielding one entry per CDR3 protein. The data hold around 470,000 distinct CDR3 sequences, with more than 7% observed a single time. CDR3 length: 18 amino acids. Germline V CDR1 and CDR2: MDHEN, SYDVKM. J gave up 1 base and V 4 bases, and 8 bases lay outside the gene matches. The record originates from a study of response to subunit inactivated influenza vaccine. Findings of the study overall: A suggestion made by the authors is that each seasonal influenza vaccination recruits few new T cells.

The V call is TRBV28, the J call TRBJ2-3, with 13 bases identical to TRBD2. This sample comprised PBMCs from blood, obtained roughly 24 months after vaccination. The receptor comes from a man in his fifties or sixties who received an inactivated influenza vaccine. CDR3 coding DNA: TGTGCCAGCAGTTCTTGGACAGGACTAGCGGGGGGCACAGATACGCAGTATTTT. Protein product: CASSSWTGLAGGTDTQYF.